By share, the clone carrying this T cell receptor (beta chain) ranks as medium-sized. The CDR3 is 12 amino acids. Trimming took 4 bases from V and 5 from J, leaving 8 bases between them. Cells sorted as Tregs were CD4+, CD25+ and CD127-/low. Amplification of TRBV12-4/TRBJ1-2 clonotypes used adaptor-ligated barcode primers. TCRdb analysed the multiplex PCR reads with MiXCR anew, one entry per CDR3 protein. The sample has under 400 distinct CDR3 sequences, 6.2% seen once; the top ten hold 35% to 40%. The source material was Tregs sorted from blood. The V and J genes are TRBV12-3 or TRBV12-4 and TRBJ1-2; unclear D gene. The clonotype comes from a female donor with breast cancer. The CDR3 protein is CASSSLDYGYTF. The DNA for the CDR3 is TGTGCCAGCAGTTCTTTGGATTATGGCTACACCTTC.